The source of this TCR beta chain is a study of PD-1 blockade in classical Hodgkin lymphoma. Per the germline V gene, CDR1 is SNHLY and CDR2 is FYNNEI. This CDR3 has 14 amino acids. Each patient relapsed following autologous stem cell transplantation, and prior brentuximab vedotin exposure differed. The protocol was immunoSEQ multiplex PCR, while the TCRdb copy is restricted to in-frame clones and leaves out a portion. Of 35,000 to 40,000 clones in the sample, 80% to 90% were seen once. As for this clone: The antigen remains undetermined. Mismatch with germline at one junction end may stem from a read error.

Study-wide results and caveats: For complete responders, baseline diversity was comparable to that of newly diagnosed patients. A reduction in baseline TCR diversity was reportedly seen in newly diagnosed patients relative to healthy donors.

This TCR was recovered from a human donor with classical Hodgkin lymphoma. This chain uses TRBV2 with TRBJ2-1, with TRBD2 matching over 11 bases. Sequenced material: peripheral blood mononuclear cells (PBMCs), taken before the second cycle of nivolumab. The chain's CDR3 is CASSGLAGFNEQLF. CDR3 in DNA: TGTGCCAGCAGTGGACTAGCGGGGTTCAATGAGCAGCTCTTC. Complete variable domain (other parts from reference TRBV2 and TRBJ2-1): EPEVTQTPSHQVTQMGQEVILRCVPISNHLYFYWYRQILGQKVEFLVSFYNNEISEKSEIFDDQFSVERPDGSNFTLKIRSTKLEDSAMYFCASSGLAGFNEQLFGPGTRLTVL.